The T cell receptor (beta chain) under discussion was sequenced for a study of blood T cell repertoires in COVID-19. V shed 5 bases, J shed 4 bases, and the junction held 10 bases outside the gene matches. This CDR3 has 16 amino acids. Germline V lookup: CDR1 SEHNR, CDR2 FQNEAQ (reference sequence). Assignment of participants to cohorts was predicated upon participant-reported clinical history. Authors' processing steps: Amplification from reference gene primers served as the basis for estimated nucleated cell counts. Assay: immunoSEQ multiplex PCR; the TCRdb copy retains only in-frame clones and omits some. That table furnishes V, J and clone size, whereas the DNA furnished D and trimming. The table has almost 85,000 clones, roughly 91% seen once.

The sample consisted of PBMCs or T cells enriched from blood (not recorded which). The chain employs TRBV7-9 and TRBJ2-1, with 8 bases matching TRBD1. The source of this sequence is a woman aged 45 to 65 with acute COVID-19. CDR3 in DNA: TGTGCCAGCAGCCCAGCCCGGACAGGGCGGTACAATGAGCAGTTCTTC. Translation: CASSPARTGRYNEQFF.